This T cell receptor beta chain was captured by sequencing in a study of blood T cell repertoires in COVID-19. Overall study: From the United States, Italy and Spain came samples of acute and convalescent COVID-19.

The data were produced by immunoSEQ multiplex PCR, yet TCRdb's version contains in-frame clones alone and is incomplete. This table has about 380,000 clones, 88% appearing once. The ends were cut back, 5 bases at V and 3 bases at J, with 10 bases in the middle. The CDR3 extends over 13 amino acids. Germline V gene sequence: CDR1 KGHDR, CDR2 SFDVKD. Sequencing used PBMCs or T cells enriched from blood (not recorded which). This chain links TRBV24-1 with TRBJ2-7; weak D call: TRBD1 (5 bases). This receptor was obtained from a young woman who had recovered from COVID-19. In DNA form, the CDR3 reads TGTGCCACCAGTGCGGACACTTACTACGAGCAGTACTTC. Protein sequence: CATSADTYYEQYF.